The present T cell receptor beta chain was sequenced within a study of T cells in Graves' hyperthyroidism and ophthalmopathy (dated by TCRdb to about 2019). Regarding the complete study: Peripheral blood was collected at initial diagnosis, before any treatment. Following sampling, methimazole starting at 30 mg daily was given to hyperthyroidism patients, and high-dose intravenous methylprednisolone was given to ophthalmopathy patients. According to the paper, TCR Vbeta CDR3 sequencing was carried out on around 140 peripheral blood samples, which came from 40 to 45 ophthalmopathy, under 80 hyperthyroidism and some 17 progressor patients. To identify distinguishing TCR V-J signatures, a discovery cohort of around 100 patients was used, comprising some 45 with Graves' ophthalmopathy and around 57 with stable Graves' hyperthyroidism. Whether ophthalmopathy could be predicted prospectively was tested in an independent validation cohort made up of under 20 hyperthyroidism patients plus 17 patients who later progressed to ophthalmopathy. Thyroid tissue and blood T-cell repertoires from several Graves' hyperthyroidism patients were also compared in the study. For training and testing, the 95 to 100 patients in the discovery cohort were randomly divided in a 7:3 ratio.

The TCR beta CDR3 regions were amplified from RNA transcripts. For the first round of RT-PCR on the TCR CDR3, the HTBI primer set was used together with the Qiagen OneStep RT-PCR kit. The libraries were constructed in a second round of multiplex PCR and then size-selected and purified. The libraries were sequenced on an Illumina HiSeq2000 using paired-end 100 bp reads. The published analysis was carried out like this. SOAPnuke was used to process the raw data, throwing out any read that contained adapters or uncalled bases, had a mean Phred below 15, or lacked an exact constant-primer or identifier match. High-quality paired reads were merged with COPE v1.2.5, and unique nucleotide sequences were defined as clonotypes. Clonotypes were aligned to IMGT TRBV, TRBD and TRBJ reference segments using MiTCR v1.1. The analysis was restricted to V-J combinations with a frequency above 0.0001, which together covered 99.2% of the repertoires. A TCS score was defined as the ratio between F50 (clonal expansion) and ExV (chaos), using BLOSUM62-based TCRdist between CDR3 peptides within each V-J. Welch's t-statistics and random forest reduced 500 to 550 V-J features to 10 to 15, which were used in a naive Bayes classifier (R e1071). TCRdb redid the processing of the public reads, applying fastp at Q25 and MiXCR, and retained in-frame beta chains. Under each unique CDR3 protein, matching rows form one entry showing the most common genes and DNA. TCRdb's processing, not the authors' own work, is the source of the V and J calls. The sample includes some 740,000 distinct CDR3 sequences, with 12% to 15% observed a single time. The top ten hold roughly 10% of the sample.

Stable Graves' hyperthyroidism was defined as the absence of progression to ophthalmopathy over 18 months of follow-up. The hyperthyroidism patients were between 18 and 65 years old and newly diagnosed, with a disease duration of less than 2 months. Exclusion was applied to patients with uncontrolled infections, other autoimmune diseases, pregnancy or lactation. Diagnoses relied on clinical symptoms, serum thyroxine and TRAb, thyroid ultrasound and orbital computed tomography. PBMCs were isolated from approximately 10 ml of fresh peripheral blood by Ficoll-Paque density gradient centrifugation. Total RNA was extracted with Trizol reagent, and quality was checked on an Agilent 2100 Bioanalyzer. The research as a whole found: A model built on a 13 V-J signature distinguished ophthalmopathy from stable hyperthyroidism, reaching about 88% sensitivity and under 84% specificity in cross-validation and 80%/75% in testing. Sample size was not statistically predetermined, and blinding of investigators to group allocation was not performed. In validation, the model predicted progression to ophthalmopathy with 60% to 71% sensitivity and less than 80% specificity, a median of about 6.7 months before onset. Most expanded thyroid clonotypes (frequency above 0.001) were also detected in blood, suggesting blood repertoires may reflect thyroid immune responses.

The germline V gene sets CDR1 to SGHRS and CDR2 to YFSETQ. A distance of 5 bases separates the germline ends of V and J, which lose 5 bases and 2 bases respectively. Measured from the cysteine to the phenylalanine, the CDR3 is 11 residues long. Left in the record is the CDR3 DNA by itself, 33 bases read in frame from the first base. This clonotype came up many times. The target of this receptor is not known. The input lacks base qualities; no much larger clone sits a single base away. The material sequenced was blood. This receptor was obtained from a woman younger than 30 with Graves' hyperthyroidism. This chain joins TRBV5-1 to TRBJ2-7; no D gene can be assigned with confidence. CDR3 protein: CASRSAYEQYF. The bases read TGCGCCAGCAGGTCAGCCTACGAGCAGTACTTC.